The 30 T cell receptor beta chains below all came from one sample that was sequenced in a study of radiation and T cells in renal cell carcinoma. Sample time point: baseline pretreatment blood. Treatment of the sample: 15 Gy SBRT to primary tumor, nephrectomy 4 weeks later. Some clones are missing from TCRdb's copy, which holds only in-frame ones; the method was immunoSEQ multiplex PCR. The repertoire has 20,000 to 25,000 clones, about 80% of them found once; the top ten carry around 42%. Sequencing was performed on blood, taken from a patient whose treatment included radiotherapy and nephrectomy. The receptors come from a man in his 60s with renal cell carcinoma.

V and J are TRBV5-4 and TRBJ2-5, with 11 nucleotides matching TRBD2. This CDR3 is built from 16 residues. Germline V CDR1 and CDR2: SGHNT, YYREEE (reference sequence). V lost 3 bases, J lost 3 bases, and 7 bases stayed unmatched. The CDR3 region is CASSSLAGGGEETQYF. Written as DNA, the CDR3 is TGTGCCAGCAGCTCCCTAGCGGGAGGCGGAGAAGAGACCCAGTACTTC.

The chain joins TRBV5-4 to TRBJ1-3, with D possibly matching TRBD1 (5 bases). The V end was cut by 1 base, the J end by 2 bases, with 7 bases between. The CDR3 consists of 14 residues. CDR1 is SGHNT, CDR2 YYREEE, per germline (reference sequence). CDR3 sequence: CASSLLGAGNTIYF. The CDR3 DNA reads TGTGCCAGCAGCTTGTTAGGGGCTGGAAACACCATATATTTT.

J is TRBJ1-6 and V is TRBV30; no reliable D call. V was pared by 0 bases and J by 10 bases, with 13 bases between. Germline-derived CDR1 and CDR2 are GTSNPN and SVGIG (reference sequence). The CDR3 is made up of 14 amino acids. CDR3 coding DNA: TGTGCCTGGAGTGTGCGGCAGGCGAACTCACCCCTCCACTTT. Protein product: CAWSVRQANSPLHF.

The table lists this clone with a few counts. V and J are TRBV25-1 and TRBJ1-2; D call uncertain. The CDR3 is made up of 12 amino acids. V gave up 10 bases and J gave up 4 bases, with 13 bases separating them. In germline, CDR1 is MGHDK, CDR2 SYGVNS. The CDR3 reads CATTVGSYGYTF. The DNA of the CDR3 is TGTGCCACTACAGTGGGCAGCTATGGCTACACCTTC.

The J gene is TRBJ1-1, the V gene TRBV11-3, with D perhaps matching TRBD1 (5 bases). The CDR3 is 13 amino acids. The V end was cut by 2 bases, the J end by 5 bases, with 9 bases between. Germline loops: CDR1 SGHNT, CDR2 YENEEA. The CDR3 nucleotides read TGTGCCAGCAGCTTATTTGGGGGGACTGAAGCTTTCTTT. It is translated as CASSLFGGTEAFF.

The chain combines TRBV5-8 with TRBJ2-3; 9 bases are shared with TRBD2. The germline V gene encodes CDR1 SGHTS and CDR2 YDEGEE. There are 16 residues in the CDR3. Unmatched junction bases numbered 3, after V lost 0 bases and J lost 1 base. The CDR3 nucleotides are TGTGCCAGCAGCTTGGCTAGCGGGACAGGCACAGATACGCAGTATTTT. It is translated as CASSLASGTGTDTQYF. Full variable domain (remainder filled in from reference TRBV5-8 and TRBJ2-3): EAGVTQSPTHLIKTRGQQATLRCSPISGHTSVYWYQQALGLGLQFLLWYDEGEERNRGNFPPRFSGRQFPNYSSELNVNALELEDSALYLCASSLASGTGTDTQYFGPGTRLTVL.

The rearrangement uses TRBV9 and TRBJ2-5, with TRBD2 matching 13 bases. The CDR3 sequence is 16 residues long. Trimming at V came to 3 bases and at J to 5 bases, leaving 7 bases not matched to a gene. Germline CDR1 reads SGDLS; CDR2 reads YYNGEE. Here the CDR3 reads CASSDGLAGVGETQYF. The CDR3 region has the DNA TGTGCCAGCAGCGATGGACTAGCGGGAGTAGGTGAGACCCAGTACTTC.

The chain combines TRBV25-1 with TRBJ2-4; D perhaps matches TRBD2 (6 bases). V lost 6 bases to trimming and J lost 6 bases, with 15 bases between them. The CDR3 consists of 14 residues. Germline values: CDR1 MGHDK, CDR2 SYGVNS. The CDR3 region is CASSGSREANIQYF. The DNA of the CDR3 is TGTGCCAGCAGCGGATCCAGGGAGGCAAACATTCAGTACTTC.

This clone appeared a few times. The CDR3 spells CASSPRQGGGTEQFF. The DNA for the CDR3 is TGTGCCAGCTCACCCCGACAGGGAGGGGGCACTGAGCAGTTCTTC. The chain combines TRBV18 with TRBJ2-1; either TRBD1 or TRBD2 may supply D (7 bases each). V lost 3 bases to trimming and J lost 9 bases, with 18 bases between them. This CDR3 comprises 15 residues. Germline V lookup: CDR1 KGHSH, CDR2 LQKENI.

This chain links TRBV9 with TRBJ1-1; 10 bases are shared with TRBD1. V lost 4 bases and J lost 3; bases outside the gene matches: 3. Germline CDR1 reads SGDLS; CDR2 reads YYNGEE. The CDR3 spans 14 residues. CDR3 amino acids: CASSPGTGDTEAFF. For the CDR3, the DNA is TGTGCCAGCAGCCCCGGGACAGGGGACACTGAAGCTTTCTTT.

V gene TRBV15 combines with J gene TRBJ1-3, with D unclear. V was clipped by 3 bases and J by 9 bases, with 15 bases between them. The CDR3 extends over 14 amino acids. The germline V gene encodes CDR1 LNHNV and CDR2 YYDKDF (reference sequence). This CDR3 reads CATSRNNRRATIYF. In DNA form, the CDR3 reads TGTGCCACCAGCAGGAATAATCGGCGGGCCACCATATATTTT.

This clone was seen a few times. The gene calls are TRBV19 and TRBJ1-2; 7 nucleotides agree with TRBD1. CDR1 and CDR2 (germline): LNHDA, SQIVND (reference sequence). This CDR3 has 15 residues. V lost 3 bases to trimming and J lost 8 bases; unmatched junction nucleotides: 12. CDR3 amino acids: CASSILAGGTSGYTF. The CDR3 DNA reads as TGTGCCAGTAGTATCCTGGCAGGGGGGACGAGCGGCTACACCTTC.

This chain joins TRBV5-4 and TRBJ1-2; 7 bases agree with TRBD1. CDR3 length equals 15 residues. The V and J ends lost 3 bases and 0 bases, in that order; junction bases with no gene match: 5. Germline-derived CDR1 and CDR2 are SGHNT and YYREEE (reference sequence). The CDR3, as DNA: TGTGCCAGCAGCTCCCCGACAGGGCCTAACTATGGCTACACCTTC. Its protein product is CASSSPTGPNYGYTF.

This chain connects TRBV5-1 to TRBJ2-1; 7 bases match TRBD2. V lost 3 bases to trimming and J lost 6 bases; unmatched junction nucleotides: 6. Germline CDR1 reads SGHRS; CDR2 reads YFSETQ. There are 14 residues in the CDR3. The CDR3 loop is CASSSRLASNEQFF. The CDR3 DNA reads as TGCGCCAGCAGCTCCCGACTAGCCTCCAATGAGCAGTTCTTC.

This sequence joins TRBV27 and TRBJ2-7, with 8 bases fitting TRBD1. Germline CDR1 and CDR2: MNHEY and SMNVEV (reference sequence). J gave up 3 bases and V 5 bases, and 9 bases lay outside the gene matches. The CDR3 is 15 amino acids. Here the CDR3 DNA reads TGTGCCAGCAGTAGGACAGGGAAAGCCTACTACGAGCAGTACTTC. Protein product: CASSRTGKAYYEQYF.

The chain carries TRBV5-1 and TRBJ2-1; TRBD2 agrees at 7 bases. CDR1 is SGHRS and CDR2 is YFSETQ in the germline V gene. The CDR3 has 14 amino acids. V lost 5 bases and J lost 9; bases outside the gene matches: 11. For the CDR3, the DNA is TGCGCCAGCAGTCAGCCCACTAGCGTAGTTGAGCAGTTCTTC. Protein product: CASSQPTSVVEQFF.

The chain carries TRBV18 and TRBJ2-1, with 11 bases aligning to TRBD2. CDR1 and CDR2 from the germline V gene are KGHSH and LQKENI. Trimming took 3 bases from V and 4 from J; bases not matched to a gene: 2. The CDR3 spans 15 residues. CDR3 in DNA: TGTGCCAGCTCACCCCTAGCGGGAGGTTACAATGAGCAGTTCTTC. Encoded protein: CASSPLAGGYNEQFF.

V gene TRBV6-1 combines with J gene TRBJ1-6, with 10 bases aligning to TRBD1. This CDR3 is built from 15 residues. CDR1 and CDR2 from the germline V gene are MNHNS and SASEGT. V shed 6 bases and J 5 bases; nucleotides not matched to a gene: 4. The CDR3 DNA is TGTGCCAGCAGGACCGGGACAGGGGATAATTCACCCCTCCACTTT. This encodes CASRTGTGDNSPLHF.

This sequence joins TRBV6-5 and TRBJ1-6; D possibly corresponds to TRBD1 (5 bases). Trimming left V 6 bases short and J 5 bases short, with 11 bases between. From germline, CDR1 is MNHEY and CDR2 SVGAGI. This CDR3 comprises 14 residues. This CDR3 reads CASSSWTNNSPLHF. The CDR3 DNA is TGTGCCAGCAGCAGTTGGACAAATAATTCACCCCTCCACTTT.

The chain is built from TRBV30 and TRBJ2-2; TRBD1 might be the D (5 bases). Trimming pared 1 base from V and 6 bases from J, leaving 15 bases between. The germline CDR1 and CDR2 sequences are GTSNPN and SVGIG (reference sequence). CDR3 length: 15 residues. Here the CDR3 reads CAWSGLRLGAGELFF. Here the CDR3 DNA reads TGTGCCTGGAGTGGGTTGCGGCTAGGGGCCGGGGAGCTGTTTTTT.

In the case of this clone: The junction differs from germline at one of its ends, possibly a read error. The chain carries TRBV5-6 and TRBJ1-2; TRBD1 is a possible D gene (5 bases). The CDR3 covers 15 residues. CDR1 and CDR2 (germline): SGHDT, YYEEEE. In DNA form, the CDR3 reads TGTGCCAGCAGGTTGGCGGCCGTGGGGCGACGTACGATAACCTTC. Translating gives CASRLAAVGRRTITF. Full variable domain (rest looked up from reference TRBV5-6 and TRBJ1-2): DAGVTQSPTHLIKTRGQQVTLRCSPKSGHDTVSWYQQALGQGPQFIFQYYEEEERQRGNFPDRFSGHQFPNYSSELNVNALLLGDSALYLCASRLAAVGRRTITFGSGTRLTVV.

This clone occurred a few times. The chain recombines TRBV7-8 with TRBJ1-1; D ambiguous. The CDR3 is made up of 11 amino acids. The V gene lost 1 base and the J gene lost 8 bases, with 5 bases spanning the gap. Per the germline V gene, CDR1 is SGHVS and CDR2 is FQNEAQ. CDR3 sequence (DNA): TGTGCCAGCAGCTTAGAGGGAGAAGCTTTCTTT. It encodes CASSLEGEAFF.

This rearrangement joins TRBV27 to TRBJ2-3; 13 bases fit TRBD2. Germline-derived CDR1 and CDR2 are MNHEY and SMNVEV (reference sequence). J gave up 2 bases and V 5 bases, and 4 bases lay outside the gene matches. This CDR3 has 16 residues. CDR3 region: CASSEGLAGLTDTQYF. The CDR3 DNA sequence: TGTGCCAGCAGTGAGGGACTAGCGGGACTCACAGATACGCAGTATTTT.

V and J are TRBV30 and TRBJ2-5; D is possibly TRBD1 (6 bases). The CDR3 totals 13 residues. Germline assignment: CDR1 GTSNPN and CDR2 SVGIG (reference sequence). The ends were cut back, 5 bases at V and 3 bases at J, with 13 bases in the middle. CDR3 in amino acids: CAWGDGQKETQYF. The CDR3 DNA sequence: TGTGCCTGGGGGGACGGACAGAAAGAGACCCAGTACTTC.

The chain uses TRBV29-1 and TRBJ2-7; TRBD1 or TRBD2 may be the D gene (5 bases each). The V gene's germline CDR1 is SQVTM and CDR2 ANQGSEA. Deletions cut 6 bases from V and 6 bases from J, with 18 bases between. The CDR3 sequence is 13 residues long. CDR3 in amino acids: CSVYLTRDPEQYF. In DNA form, the CDR3 reads TGCAGCGTCTACCTGACCCGGGACCCCGAGCAGTACTTC.

Here the CDR3 reads CASSLSYPGNTIYF. As DNA, the CDR3 is TGTGCCAGCAGTTTAAGTTATCCTGGAAACACCATATATTTT. The rearrangement uses TRBV27 and TRBJ1-3; no clear D. CDR1 MNHEY and CDR2 SMNVEV come from the germline V gene (reference sequence). The CDR3 spans 14 residues. The germline V and J ends were trimmed by 2 bases and 2 bases, with 7 bases remaining between them.

Written as DNA, the CDR3 is TGTGCCAGCAGTTTGACAGGGGCAAGAGAAAAACTGTTTTTT. Protein: CASSLTGAREKLFF. The chain couples TRBV7-8 to TRBJ1-4; 8 nucleotides match TRBD1. This CDR3 spans 14 amino acids. Unmatched junction bases numbered 8, after V lost 6 bases and J lost 8 bases. Germline CDR1 and CDR2: SGHVS and FQNEAQ.

J is TRBJ1-1 and V is TRBV12-5; TRBD1 is a possible D gene (5 bases). The CDR3 runs to 14 residues. The germline gives CDR1 LGHNT, CDR2 FRNRAP. Trimming cost V 5 bases and J 1 base, with 11 bases left between them. The CDR3 nucleotides read TGTGCTAGTGGTCCGGTCGGGGGGAACACTGAAGCTTTCTTT. This sequence encodes CASGPVGGNTEAFF.

The J gene is TRBJ2-5, the V gene TRBV5-6; TRBD2 matches at 11 bases. The J call may be wrong; the DNA end is better matched by TRBJ2-7. Germline CDR1 SGHDT, CDR2 YYEEEE. This CDR3 comprises 15 residues. This CDR3 is CASSKGLAGSYEQYF. CDR3 DNA sequence: TGTGCCAGCAGCAAAGGACTAGCGGGCTCCTACGAGCAGTACTTC.

This chain uses TRBV27 with TRBJ2-5, with TRBD2 as a possible D gene (6 bases). This CDR3 region has 14 residues. With 3 bases removed from V and 4 bases from J, the gap between germline ends came to 12 bases. Germline CDR1 and CDR2: MNHEY and SMNVEV (reference sequence). The CDR3 coding sequence is TGTGCCAGCAGTTTGAAAAGGGGAGGAGAGACCCAGTACTTC. Translating gives CASSLKRGGETQYF.